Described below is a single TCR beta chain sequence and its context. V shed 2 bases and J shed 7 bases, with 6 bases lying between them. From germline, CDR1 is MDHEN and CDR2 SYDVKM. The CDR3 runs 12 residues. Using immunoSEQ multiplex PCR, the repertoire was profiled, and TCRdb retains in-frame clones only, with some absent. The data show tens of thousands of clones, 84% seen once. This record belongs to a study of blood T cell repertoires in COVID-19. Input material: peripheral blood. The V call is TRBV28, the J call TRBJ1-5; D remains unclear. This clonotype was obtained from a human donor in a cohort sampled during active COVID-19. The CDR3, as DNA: TGTGCCAGCAGTTTAATCTTACAGCCCCAGCATTTT. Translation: CASSLILQPQHF.